The rows below give T cell receptor beta chains drawn from one sample of a study of patients and donors after allogeneic stem cell transplantation. Each CDR3 protein gets one entry after TCRdb re-called the RT-PCR reads with MiXCR. In the table there are some 92,000 distinct CDR3 sequences, roughly 50% of which are singletons. The specimen was blood, either unsorted or a sorted T cell fraction (not recorded which). The receptors derive from a human donor who was either an allogeneic HSCT recipient or a stem cell or donor lymphocyte infusion donor (not recorded which). It is not recorded whose cells these are; they may come from a transplant donor. CDR3s include the opening cysteine and the closing phenylalanine or tryptophan. The order of the fields is clone size, V gene, J gene, D gene, CDR3 protein, CDR3 DNA. A D gene is named only where the DNA matches it firmly. Only some rows state a clone size, as once, few, many or a class for expanded clones.

abundance: few; v_gene: TRBV3-1; j_gene: TRBJ1-5; d_gene: .; CDR3aa: CASSQESRDQPQHF; CDR3nt: TGTGCCAGCAGCCAAGAGTCCAGGGATCAGCCCCAGCATTTT
abundance: .; v_gene: TRBV28; j_gene: TRBJ2-4; d_gene: TRBD1; CDR3aa: CASIPSTGKGGIQYF; CDR3nt: TGTGCCAGCATTCCTTCGACAGGGAAGGGCGGCATTCAGTACTTC
abundance: .; v_gene: TRBV5-1; j_gene: TRBJ1-2; d_gene: .; CDR3aa: CASKGSSYGYTF; CDR3nt: TGCGCCAGCAAGGGCAGCTCCTATGGCTACACCTTC
abundance: .; v_gene: TRBV29-1; j_gene: TRBJ1-1; d_gene: .; CDR3aa: CSVEGGPVNTEAFF; CDR3nt: TGCAGCGTTGAAGGGGGCCCCGTGAACACTGAAGCTTTCTTT
abundance: few; v_gene: TRBV7-8; j_gene: TRBJ1-1; d_gene: .; CDR3aa: CASSSIVNTEAFF; CDR3nt: TGTGCCAGCAGCTCAATAGTGAACACTGAAGCTTTCTTT
abundance: few; v_gene: TRBV5-1; j_gene: TRBJ1-2; d_gene: .; CDR3aa: CASSLTGVGNYGYTF; CDR3nt: TGCGCCAGCAGCTTAACAGGAGTCGGCAACTATGGCTACACCTTC
abundance: few; v_gene: TRBV3-1; j_gene: TRBJ1-1; d_gene: .; CDR3aa: CASSRELNTEAFF; CDR3nt: TGTGCCAGCAGCCGAGAGTTGAACACTGAAGCTTTCTTT
abundance: .; v_gene: TRBV19; j_gene: TRBJ1-1; d_gene: TRBD1; CDR3aa: CASRDDRVGTEAFF; CDR3nt: TGTGCCAGTAGGGATGACAGGGTCGGAACTGAAGCTTTCTTT
abundance: .; v_gene: TRBV6-2/TRBV6-3; j_gene: TRBJ1-1; d_gene: .; CDR3aa: CASNSLTGMSNTEAFF; CDR3nt: TGTGCCAGCAACTCTTTGACAGGCATGTCGAACACTGAAGCTTTCTTT
abundance: .; v_gene: TRBV20-1; j_gene: TRBJ1-1; d_gene: .; CDR3aa: CSASRGDTEAFF; CDR3nt: TGCAGTGCTAGTCGGGGAGACACTGAAGCTTTCTTT
abundance: .; v_gene: TRBV20-1; j_gene: TRBJ2-2; d_gene: .; CDR3aa: CSARDIAANTGELFF; CDR3nt: TGCAGTGCTAGAGACATAGCGGCGAACACCGGGGAGCTGTTTTTT
abundance: .; v_gene: TRBV6-5; j_gene: TRBJ2-1; d_gene: TRBD2; CDR3aa: CASSPAGGTYNEQFF; CDR3nt: TGTGCCAGCAGCCCAGCGGGAGGGACCTACAATGAGCAGTTCTTC
abundance: .; v_gene: TRBV20-1; j_gene: TRBJ1-2; d_gene: .; CDR3aa: CESQGRRDGYTF; CDR3nt: TGCGAGTCGCAGGGGCGAAGGGATGGCTACACCTTC
abundance: few; v_gene: TRBV7-6; j_gene: TRBJ1-3; d_gene: .; CDR3aa: CASSPQGFSGNTIYF; CDR3nt: TGTGCCAGCAGCCCCCAGGGGTTCTCTGGAAACACCATATATTTT
abundance: .; v_gene: TRBV20-1; j_gene: TRBJ2-1; d_gene: TRBD2; CDR3aa: CSAPRLAPLAYNEQFF; CDR3nt: TGCAGTGCTCCTCGACTAGCTCCATTAGCCTACAATGAGCAGTTCTTC
abundance: few; v_gene: TRBV4-1; j_gene: TRBJ1-5; d_gene: .; CDR3aa: CASSYREASNQPQHF; CDR3nt: TGCGCCAGCAGCTACCGGGAAGCTAGCAATCAGCCCCAGCATTTT
abundance: .; v_gene: TRBV20-1; j_gene: TRBJ2-7; d_gene: TRBD2; CDR3aa: CSAQRGLDVEQYF; CDR3nt: TGCAGTGCCCAGCGAGGACTAGACGTTGAGCAGTACTTC
abundance: few; v_gene: TRBV14; j_gene: TRBJ1-1; d_gene: TRBD1; CDR3aa: CASSRGGSIMNTEAFF; CDR3nt: TGTGCCAGCAGCCGAGGGGGCAGCATTATGAACACTGAAGCTTTCTTT
abundance: .; v_gene: TRBV12-3/TRBV12-4; j_gene: TRBJ1-3; d_gene: .; CDR3aa: CASSPLTGNTIYF; CDR3nt: TGTGCCAGCAGTCCATTGACAGGAAACACCATATATTTT
abundance: .; v_gene: TRBV7-2; j_gene: TRBJ1-4; d_gene: TRBD1; CDR3aa: CASSLTGYSNEKLFF; CDR3nt: TGTGCCAGCAGCCTGACAGGGTACAGTAATGAAAAACTGTTTTTT
abundance: .; v_gene: TRBV28; j_gene: TRBJ1-2; d_gene: .; CDR3aa: CASSFYKGDINYGYTF; CDR3nt: TGTGCCAGCAGTTTCTACAAGGGTGATATTAACTATGGCTACACCTTC
abundance: few; v_gene: TRBV20-1; j_gene: TRBJ1-1; d_gene: .; CDR3aa: CSARGRLNTEAFF; CDR3nt: TGCAGTGCTAGAGGGCGACTGAACACTGAAGCTTTCTTT
abundance: many; v_gene: TRBV29-1; j_gene: TRBJ1-5; d_gene: .; CDR3aa: CSVLLQGYSNQPQHF; CDR3nt: TGCAGCGTTCTGTTACAGGGCTATAGCAATCAGCCCCAGCATTTT
abundance: few; v_gene: TRBV28; j_gene: TRBJ1-5; d_gene: .; CDR3aa: CASKGGNQPQHF; CDR3nt: TGTGCCAGCAAGGGGGGGAATCAGCCCCAGCATTTT
abundance: few; v_gene: TRBV20-1; j_gene: TRBJ1-2; d_gene: TRBD1; CDR3aa: CSAIPGQGVYGYTF; CDR3nt: TGCAGTGCTATACCGGGACAGGGAGTCTATGGCTACACCTTC
abundance: few; v_gene: TRBV7-6; j_gene: TRBJ1-5; d_gene: .; CDR3aa: CASSSGEGSNQPQHF; CDR3nt: TGTGCCAGCAGCTCAGGGGAAGGTAGCAATCAGCCCCAGCATTTT
abundance: .; v_gene: TRBV28; j_gene: TRBJ1-6; d_gene: .; CDR3aa: CASSLLHFRVSNPNSPLHF; CDR3nt: TGTGCCAGCAGTTTACTCCACTTCCGGGTCTCAAACCCTAATTCACCCCTCCACTTT
abundance: few; v_gene: TRBV7-6; j_gene: TRBJ1-6; d_gene: TRBD1; CDR3aa: CASSSTGTGSSYNSPLHF; CDR3nt: TGTGCCAGCAGCTCTACCGGGACAGGGAGCTCCTATAATTCACCCCTCCACTTT
abundance: few; v_gene: TRBV7-2; j_gene: TRBJ1-1; d_gene: .; CDR3aa: CASSTPRETMNTEAFF; CDR3nt: TGTGCCAGCAGCACCCCCCGAGAGACTATGAACACTGAAGCTTTCTTT
abundance: few; v_gene: TRBV4-3; j_gene: TRBJ1-3; d_gene: .; CDR3aa: CASSQGGGWGNTIYF; CDR3nt: TGCGCCAGCAGCCAAGGAGGGGGTTGGGGAAACACCATATATTTT
abundance: .; v_gene: TRBV5-8; j_gene: TRBJ1-5; d_gene: .; CDR3aa: CASSSRAGYSNQPQHF; CDR3nt: TGTGCCAGCAGCTCTCGTGCAGGGTATAGCAATCAGCCCCAGCATTTT
abundance: .; v_gene: TRBV28; j_gene: TRBJ1-6; d_gene: TRBD1; CDR3aa: CASSPQTGWSPLHF; CDR3nt: TGTGCCAGCAGTCCCCAGACAGGGTGGTCACCCCTCCACTTT
abundance: few; v_gene: TRBV18; j_gene: TRBJ1-1; d_gene: .; CDR3aa: CASSPPTLGTEAFF; CDR3nt: TGTGCCAGCTCACCACCAACGCTAGGCACTGAAGCTTTCTTT
abundance: few; v_gene: TRBV20-1; j_gene: TRBJ1-1; d_gene: .; CDR3aa: CSARASGRMDTEAFF; CDR3nt: TGCAGTGCTAGAGCCTCAGGGAGGATGGACACTGAAGCTTTCTTT
abundance: .; v_gene: TRBV20-1; j_gene: TRBJ1-1; d_gene: .; CDR3aa: CSARNFWRPYTEAFF; CDR3nt: TGCAGTGCTAGAAACTTTTGGCGGCCGTACACTGAAGCTTTCTTT
abundance: .; v_gene: TRBV28; j_gene: TRBJ1-1; d_gene: TRBD1; CDR3aa: CASSLGGQGNTEAFF; CDR3nt: TGTGCCAGCAGTTTGGGGGGACAGGGCAACACTGAAGCTTTCTTT
abundance: once; v_gene: TRBV29-1; j_gene: TRBJ2-5; d_gene: .; CDR3aa: CSVEGELTPQETQYF; CDR3nt: TGCAGCGTTGAGGGGGAGCTGACACCGCAAGAGACCCAGTACTTC
abundance: once; v_gene: TRBV7-6; j_gene: TRBJ1-1; d_gene: .; CDR3aa: CVSSRLNTEAFF; CDR3nt: TGTGTCAGCAGCCGCTTGAACACTGAAGCTTTCTTT
abundance: .; v_gene: TRBV29-1; j_gene: TRBJ2-7; d_gene: .; CDR3aa: CSARTESSSYEQYF; CDR3nt: TGCAGCGCCCGGACAGAAAGCAGCTCCTACGAGCAGTACTTC
abundance: .; v_gene: TRBV12-3/TRBV12-4; j_gene: TRBJ2-2; d_gene: TRBD2; CDR3aa: CASSPTGTSAGELFF; CDR3nt: TGTGCCAGCAGTCCAACCGGGACTAGCGCCGGGGAGCTGTTTTTT
abundance: .; v_gene: TRBV4-1; j_gene: TRBJ2-7; d_gene: TRBD2; CDR3aa: CASSQELLAGSYEQYF; CDR3nt: TGCGCCAGCAGCCAAGAGCTTTTAGCGGGATCCTACGAGCAGTACTTC
abundance: few; v_gene: TRBV10-3; j_gene: TRBJ2-7; d_gene: .; CDR3aa: CAISEPPTYEQYF; CDR3nt: TGTGCCATCAGTGAACCCCCAACCTACGAGCAGTACTTC
abundance: .; v_gene: TRBV27; j_gene: TRBJ1-4; d_gene: TRBD1; CDR3aa: CASSTSGTALGANEKLFF; CDR3nt: TGTGCCAGCAGTACATCCGGGACAGCCTTGGGGGCTAATGAAAAACTGTTTTTT
abundance: .; v_gene: TRBV6-5; j_gene: TRBJ2-1; d_gene: .; CDR3aa: CASSYGGTSYNEQFF; CDR3nt: TGTGCCAGCAGTTATGGCGGGACGTCCTACAATGAGCAGTTCTTC
abundance: .; v_gene: TRBV7-3; j_gene: TRBJ1-2; d_gene: TRBD1; CDR3aa: CASSLEVSQDRGDGYTF; CDR3nt: TGTGCCAGCAGCTTAGAAGTCTCTCAGGACAGGGGAGATGGCTACACCTTC
abundance: .; v_gene: TRBV4-3; j_gene: TRBJ1-6; d_gene: TRBD1; CDR3aa: CASSQDSDRARNSPLHF; CDR3nt: TGCGCCAGCAGCCAAGATTCAGACAGGGCGAGGAATTCACCCCTCCACTTT
abundance: .; v_gene: TRBV20-1; j_gene: TRBJ1-1; d_gene: .; CDR3aa: CSASRGLNTEAFF; CDR3nt: TGCAGTGCCAGTAGGGGCCTGAACACTGAAGCTTTCTTT
abundance: .; v_gene: TRBV29-1; j_gene: TRBJ1-5; d_gene: .; CDR3aa: CSVGGTNQPQHF; CDR3nt: TGCAGCGTGGGGGGGACCAATCAGCCCCAGCATTTT
abundance: .; v_gene: TRBV10-3; j_gene: TRBJ1-2; d_gene: TRBD1; CDR3aa: CAITSPGQTGGYTF; CDR3nt: TGTGCCATCACCTCACCGGGACAGACGGGCGGCTACACCTTC
abundance: .; v_gene: TRBV4-1; j_gene: TRBJ1-3; d_gene: .; CDR3aa: CASSQGLYSGNTIYF; CDR3nt: TGCGCCAGCAGCCAAGGTCTATACTCTGGAAACACCATATATTTT
abundance: .; v_gene: TRBV5-1; j_gene: TRBJ1-1; d_gene: .; CDR3aa: CASSLAYSGTEAFF; CDR3nt: TGCGCCAGCAGCTTGGCTTACAGTGGAACTGAAGCTTTCTTT
abundance: few; v_gene: TRBV5-1; j_gene: TRBJ1-6; d_gene: .; CDR3aa: CASTDLSIGDSPLHF; CDR3nt: TGCGCCAGCACGGACCTTTCGATAGGAGATTCACCCCTCCACTTT
abundance: .; v_gene: TRBV5-1; j_gene: TRBJ1-1; d_gene: .; CDR3aa: CASSLGEELNTEAFF; CDR3nt: TGCGCCAGCAGCCTTGGCGAGGAGCTGAACACTGAAGCTTTCTTT
abundance: once; v_gene: TRBV9; j_gene: TRBJ2-3; d_gene: TRBD2; CDR3aa: CASSVGSGGLATDTQYF; CDR3nt: TGTGCCAGCAGCGTAGGTTCGGGGGGACTAGCGACAGATACGCAGTATTTT